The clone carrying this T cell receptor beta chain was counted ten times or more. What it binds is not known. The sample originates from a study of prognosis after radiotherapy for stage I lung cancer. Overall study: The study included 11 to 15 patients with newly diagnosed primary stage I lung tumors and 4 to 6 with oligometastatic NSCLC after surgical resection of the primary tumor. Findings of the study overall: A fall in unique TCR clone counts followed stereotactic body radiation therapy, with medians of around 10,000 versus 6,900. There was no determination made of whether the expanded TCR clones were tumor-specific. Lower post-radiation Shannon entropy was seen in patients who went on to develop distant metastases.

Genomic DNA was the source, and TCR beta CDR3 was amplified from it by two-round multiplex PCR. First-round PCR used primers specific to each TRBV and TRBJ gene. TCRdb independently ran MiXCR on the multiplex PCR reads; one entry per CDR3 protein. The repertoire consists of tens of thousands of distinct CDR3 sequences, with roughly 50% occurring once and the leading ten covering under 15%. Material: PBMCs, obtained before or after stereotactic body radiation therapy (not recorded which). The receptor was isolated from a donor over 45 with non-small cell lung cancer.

The DNA of the CDR3 is TGTGCCAGCGGGGGCTCTGGGGCCAACGTCCTGACTTTC. This translates into CASGGSGANVLTF. The J gene is TRBJ2-6, the V gene TRBV9, with D possibly being TRBD1 or TRBD2 (5 bases each). The CDR3 has 13 residues. Germline assignment: CDR1 SGDLS and CDR2 YYNGEE. Trimming took off 7 bases at V and 0 bases at J, with 5 bases between the two ends.